Presented here are 25 T cell receptor beta chains from one specimen sequenced in a study of T cells in Graves' hyperthyroidism and ophthalmopathy. From RNA transcripts, TCR beta CDR3 regions were amplified. The HTBI set primed first-round TCR CDR3 RT-PCR. Each CDR3 protein gets one entry after TCRdb re-called the multiplex PCR reads with MiXCR. The sample has more than 550,000 distinct CDR3 sequences, under 20% seen once. Sequencing was done on a sample of blood. These receptors originate from a woman in her forties or fifties with Graves' hyperthyroidism that later progressed to Graves' ophthalmopathy.

This clonotype has a count of ten or more. The CDR3 sequence: CASHLAGGGDTQYF. The CDR3, as DNA: TGTGCCAGCCACCTAGCGGGGGGAGGAGATACGCAGTATTTT. The J gene is TRBJ2-3, the V gene TRBV12-3 or TRBV12-4; 11 bases map to TRBD2. This CDR3 contains 14 residues. V was pared by 8 bases and J by 5 bases, with 6 bases of the junction left unmatched.

The chain couples TRBV19 to TRBJ2-3; 9 positions agree with TRBD1. CDR1 and CDR2 (germline): LNHDA, SQIVND (reference sequence). The CDR3 is 14 residues long. V shed 6 bases and J 6 bases; nucleotides not matched to a gene: 7. CDR3 DNA sequence: TGTGCCAGTAGGGGGACAGGGAGCTCCGATACGCAGTATTTT. This codes for CASRGTGSSDTQYF.

This chain links TRBV12-3 or TRBV12-4 with TRBJ1-2; unclear D gene. This CDR3 region has 16 residues. Between the trimmed V and J ends, which lost 3 bases and 4 bases, there was a span of 18 bases. CDR3 residues: CASSFRGWVEGYGYTF. The CDR3 nucleotides read TGTGCCAGCAGTTTTCGTGGGTGGGTAGAGGGCTATGGCTACACCTTC.

This clonotype has a handful of counts. This chain uses TRBV9 with TRBJ2-5; D call uncertain. Looked up from germline, CDR1 is SGDLS and CDR2 is YYNGEE. Trimming pared 4 bases from V and 2 bases from J, leaving 9 bases between. The CDR3 is 13 residues long. The CDR3 region is CASSIRPQETQYF. CDR3 nucleotide sequence: TGTGCCAGCAGCATCCGACCGCAAGAGACCCAGTACTTC.

Details on this clonotype: Being one base from a much bigger clone, this may be a read error. V is TRBV11-2 and J is TRBJ2-3; TRBD2 aligns across 8 bases. The CDR3 sequence is 17 residues long. Germline-derived CDR1 and CDR2 are SGHAT and FQNNGV. With V trimmed by 1 base and J by 1 base, 7 bases remained unmatched. The CDR3 DNA reads as TGTGCCAGCAGCTTAGCCGGTACTAGCGGACGCACAGATACGCAGTATTTT. Encoded protein: CASSLAGTSGRTDTQYF.

This clonotype was counted only a few times. The V and J genes are TRBV11-2 and TRBJ2-3; 10 nucleotides match TRBD1. The CDR3 loop spans 11 amino acids. The germline gives CDR1 SGHAT, CDR2 FQNNGV. Trimming took 5 bases from V and 13 from J; bases not matched to a gene: 3. CDR3: CASSTGTGEYF. Written as DNA, the CDR3 is TGTGCCAGCAGCACCGGGACAGGGGAGTATTTT.

This clonotype was seen ten or more times. The gene calls are TRBV20-1 and TRBJ2-7; a possible D gene is TRBD1 (5 bases). The CDR3 sequence is 14 residues long. Trimming shortened V by 4 bases and J by 3 bases, and 16 bases separated the two germline ends. The germline gives CDR1 DFQATT, CDR2 SNEGSKA (reference sequence). CDR3: CSAMPPRTSYEQYF. In nucleotides, the CDR3 is TGCAGTGCTATGCCGCCCCGGACAAGCTACGAGCAGTACTTC.

This clonotype was counted only a few times. The chain couples TRBV20-1 to TRBJ2-5; D might be TRBD1 or TRBD2, each matching 5 bases. Germline CDR1 and CDR2: DFQATT and SNEGSKA (reference sequence). The CDR3 spans 16 residues. The ends were cut back, 3 bases at V and 0 bases at J, with 17 bases in the middle. The CDR3 loop is CSASHYNRGHQETQYF. CDR3 coding DNA: TGCAGTGCTAGCCACTACAACCGGGGCCACCAAGAGACCCAGTACTTC.

This clonotype has a handful of counts. This chain uses TRBV20-1 with TRBJ2-5, with 16 positions matching TRBD2. CDR3 size: 17 residues. V shed 1 base, J shed 5 bases, and the junction held 7 bases outside the gene matches. Germline-derived CDR1 and CDR2 are DFQATT and SNEGSKA (reference sequence). The CDR3 spells CSARVWGLAGGPETQYF. CDR3 DNA sequence: TGCAGTGCTAGAGTTTGGGGACTAGCGGGGGGGCCCGAGACCCAGTACTTC.

This clonotype has a count of ten or more. The J gene is TRBJ2-4, the V gene TRBV12-5; D is ambiguous. V was clipped by 0 bases and J by 7 bases, with 10 bases between them. The CDR3 length is 14 residues. Germline V CDR1 and CDR2: LGHNT, FRNRAP. The CDR3 here is CASGLVLRPNIQYF. The CDR3 DNA is TGTGCTAGTGGTTTGGTACTCCGTCCGAACATTCAGTACTTC.

This clonotype was recorded at least ten times. This chain uses TRBV5-8 with TRBJ2-3, with 12 bases identical to TRBD2. V lost 5 bases and J lost 4; bases outside the gene matches: 5. This CDR3 has 15 amino acids. Germline V gene data show CDR1 as SGHTS and CDR2 as YDEGEE. CDR3 nucleotides: TGTGCCAGCAGGAAGACTAGCGGGGGACCAGATACGCAGTATTTT. Translated: CASRKTSGGPDTQYF. The variable domain in full, completed from reference TRBV5-8 and TRBJ2-3, reads EAGVTQSPTHLIKTRGQQATLRCSPISGHTSVYWYQQALGLGLQFLLWYDEGEERNRGNFPPRFSGRQFPNYSSELNVNALELEDSALYLCASRKTSGGPDTQYFGPGTRLTVL.

This clonotype showed up just a few times. The rearrangement joins TRBV25-1 to TRBJ2-3, with a weak D call TRBD2 (6 bases). Looked up from germline, CDR1 is MGHDK and CDR2 is SYGVNS. V lost 0 bases to trimming and J lost 6 bases, with 13 bases between them. The length of the CDR3 is 15 residues. The CDR3 nucleotides are TGTGCCAGCAGTGAATACGTCAGTGGGGGGGATACGCAGTATTTT. Amino acid sequence: CASSEYVSGGDTQYF.

This clonotype was recorded many times. The gene calls are TRBV12-3 or TRBV12-4 and TRBJ1-1; D unresolved. The germline V and J ends were trimmed by 2 bases and 1 base, with 8 bases remaining between them. There are 14 residues in the CDR3. The CDR3 spells CASSLMAGNTEAFF. The CDR3 region has the DNA TGTGCCAGCAGTTTAATGGCGGGGAACACTGAAGCTTTCTTT.

This clonotype was detected ten times or more. V gene TRBV6-1 combines with J gene TRBJ2-5; D gene unclear. V lost 7 bases to trimming and J lost 6 bases, with 15 bases between them. The CDR3 is 13 residues long. Per the germline V gene, CDR1 is MNHNS and CDR2 is SASEGT. This CDR3 reads CASTRADEKTQYF. The DNA of the CDR3 is TGTGCCAGCACCCGCGCGGACGAGAAGACCCAGTACTTC.

The chain recombines TRBV3-1 with TRBJ1-1, with a tentative D call TRBD1 (5 bases). CDR1 and CDR2 from the germline V gene are LGHDT and YNNKEL (reference sequence). The CDR3 runs to 15 residues. Between the trimmed V and J ends, which lost 1 base and 5 bases, there was a span of 14 bases. The CDR3 DNA reads as TGTGCCAGCAGCCAAGCGGACGGGAGGGGAACTGAAGCTTTCTTT. Its protein is CASSQADGRGTEAFF.

This clonotype was counted a few times. This chain uses TRBV29-1 with TRBJ1-5; 9 bases fit TRBD1. The V gene's germline CDR1 is SQVTM and CDR2 ANQGSEA. This CDR3 has 14 residues. With 6 bases clipped from V and 7 bases from J, the junction kept 10 bases outside the gene matches. The CDR3 coding sequence is TGCAGCGTGACCGGGACAGGGATGGAGCAGCCCCAGCATTTT. Translated, it gives CSVTGTGMEQPQHF.

The chain recombines TRBV20-1 with TRBJ2-1; 8 bases match TRBD2. This CDR3 spans 15 amino acids. CDR1 is DFQATT, CDR2 SNEGSKA, per germline (reference sequence). The V and J ends lost 3 bases and 9 bases, in that order; junction bases with no gene match: 13. CDR3 in amino acids: CSARRRGAPGGEQFF. The CDR3 coding sequence is TGCAGTGCTAGGCGGCGGGGGGCCCCGGGTGGTGAGCAGTTCTTC.

The chain uses TRBV7-9 and TRBJ1-1; D unclear. Germline V CDR1 and CDR2: SEHNR, FQNEAQ (reference sequence). This CDR3 has 15 residues. Trimming stripped 3 bases from V and 0 bases from J, with 11 bases between. The CDR3 is CASSFNSLMNTEAFF. For the CDR3, the DNA is TGTGCCAGCAGCTTCAACAGTTTAATGAACACTGAAGCTTTCTTT.

The rearrangement uses TRBV12-3 or TRBV12-4 and TRBJ1-6; the D is unclear. Trimming left V 6 bases short and J 9 bases short, with 21 bases between. The CDR3 is 16 amino acids. CDR3 sequence reads: CASSRREDGSFSPLHF. In DNA form, the CDR3 reads TGTGCCAGCAGCCGACGAGAGGACGGGTCTTTTTCACCCCTCCACTTT.

This chain connects TRBV18 to TRBJ1-1; possible D gene TRBD1, 5 bases. V lost 3 bases, J lost 1 base, and 18 bases lay in between. CDR1 is KGHSH and CDR2 is LQKENI in the germline V gene. This CDR3 contains 17 residues. CDR3 bases: TGTGCCAGCTCACCTACCGATATCCCAGGGCCGAACACTGAAGCTTTCTTT. It translates to CASSPTDIPGPNTEAFF.

The rearrangement uses TRBV6-2 or TRBV6-3 and TRBJ1-6, with 8 bases fitting TRBD1. Germline V lookup: CDR1 MNHEY, CDR2 SVGEGT. The CDR3 has 14 residues. The J segment lost 9 bases and the V segment lost 3 bases, leaving 4 bases of the junction unmatched. In DNA, the CDR3 is TGTGCCAGCAGTTATACAGGGGGTCTTTCACCCCTCCACTTT. Residues: CASSYTGGLSPLHF.

At least ten counts were recorded for this clonotype. V is TRBV11-3 and J is TRBJ2-2, with D unclear. CDR3 length: 12 amino acids. V lost 2 bases and J 8 bases, leaving 6 bases between the germline ends. CDR1 and CDR2 from the germline V gene are SGHNT and YENEEA. The CDR3 loop reads CASSLLMGELFF. The CDR3 DNA reads as TGTGCCAGCAGCTTACTTATGGGGGAGCTGTTTTTT.

The rearrangement uses TRBV9 and TRBJ1-1, with 9 bases lining up with TRBD1. Looked up from germline, CDR1 is SGDLS and CDR2 is YYNGEE. With 2 bases clipped from V and 5 bases from J, the junction kept 7 bases outside the gene matches. CDR3 length: 15 residues. Written as DNA, the CDR3 is TGTGCCAGCAGCGTGTTCCCGGGACAGGGAACTGAAGCTTTCTTT. This encodes CASSVFPGQGTEAFF. Based on the CDR3 plus reference TRBV9 and TRBJ1-1, the full variable domain is DSGVTQTPKHLITATGQRVTLRCSPRSGDLSVYWYQQSLDQGLQFLIQYYNGEERAKGNILERFSAQQFPDLHSELNLSSLELGDSALYFCASSVFPGQGTEAFFGQGTRLTVV.

This chain links TRBV6-2 or TRBV6-3 with TRBJ2-2; the D is unclear. This CDR3 region has 12 residues. The V end lost 6 bases, the J end lost 5 bases, and 7 bases lay between the germline ends. CDR1 is MNHEY and CDR2 is SVGEGT in the germline V gene. CDR3 bases: TGTGCCAGCAGGGAATCGACCGGGGAGCTGTTTTTT. This encodes CASRESTGELFF.

This clonotype has just a few counts. V and J are TRBV5-6 and TRBJ1-1, with a weak D call TRBD1 (5 bases). Trimming removed 3 bases at V and 1 base at J, with 10 bases between. The germline V gene encodes CDR1 SGHDT and CDR2 YYEEEE. There are 14 residues in the CDR3. The CDR3 is CASSSRVWNTEAFF. The CDR3 coding sequence is TGTGCCAGCAGCTCCAGGGTTTGGAACACTGAAGCTTTCTTT. Drawing the rest from reference TRBV5-6 and TRBJ1-1, the complete variable domain is DAGVTQSPTHLIKTRGQQVTLRCSPKSGHDTVSWYQQALGQGPQFIFQYYEEEERQRGNFPDRFSGHQFPNYSSELNVNALLLGDSALYLCASSSRVWNTEAFFGQGTRLTVV.